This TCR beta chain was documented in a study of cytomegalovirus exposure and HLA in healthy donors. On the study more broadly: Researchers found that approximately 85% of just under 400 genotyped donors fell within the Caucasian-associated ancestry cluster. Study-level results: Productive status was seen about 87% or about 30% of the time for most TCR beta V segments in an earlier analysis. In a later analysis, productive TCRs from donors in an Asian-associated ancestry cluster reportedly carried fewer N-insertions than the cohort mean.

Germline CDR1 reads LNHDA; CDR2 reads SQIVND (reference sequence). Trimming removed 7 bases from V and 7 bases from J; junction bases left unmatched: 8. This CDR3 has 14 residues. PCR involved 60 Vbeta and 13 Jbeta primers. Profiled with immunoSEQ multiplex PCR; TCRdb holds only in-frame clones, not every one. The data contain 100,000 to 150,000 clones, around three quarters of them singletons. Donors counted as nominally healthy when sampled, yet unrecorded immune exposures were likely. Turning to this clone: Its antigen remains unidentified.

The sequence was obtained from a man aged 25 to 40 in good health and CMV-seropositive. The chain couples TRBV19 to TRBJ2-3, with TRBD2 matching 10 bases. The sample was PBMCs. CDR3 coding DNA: TGTGCCAGTAAGACAGCGGGGGGGCGGAATACGCAGTATTTT. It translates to CASKTAGGRNTQYF.